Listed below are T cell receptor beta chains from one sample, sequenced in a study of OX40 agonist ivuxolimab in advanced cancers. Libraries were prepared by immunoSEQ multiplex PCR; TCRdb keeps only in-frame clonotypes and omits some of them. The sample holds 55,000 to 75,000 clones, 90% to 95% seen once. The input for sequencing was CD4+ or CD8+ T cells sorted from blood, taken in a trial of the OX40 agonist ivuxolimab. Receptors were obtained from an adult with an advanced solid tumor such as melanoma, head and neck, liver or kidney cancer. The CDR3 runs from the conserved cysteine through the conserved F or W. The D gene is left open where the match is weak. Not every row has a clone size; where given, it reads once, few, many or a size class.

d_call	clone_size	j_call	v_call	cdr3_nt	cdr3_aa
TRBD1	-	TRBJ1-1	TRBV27	TGTGCCAGCAGAACCGGCCAGGGGGCCACTGAAGCTTTCTTT	CASRTGQGATEAFF
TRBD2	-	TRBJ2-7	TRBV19	TGTGCCAGTAGTATGTGGGAGGGCCGGGACGAGCAGTACTTC	CASSMWEGRDEQYF
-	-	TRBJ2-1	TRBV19	TGTGCCAGTAGTATTTTCTACACCTTTGGCAATGAGCAGTTCTTC	CASSIFYTFGNEQFF
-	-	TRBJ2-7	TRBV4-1	TGCGCCAGCAGCCAAGACAGGGTACTAGCCTCCGAGCAGTACTTC	CASSQDRVLASEQYF
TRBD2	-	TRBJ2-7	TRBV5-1	TGCGCCAGCAGCTTGGACCTAGCGGGAGGCTACGAGCAGTACTTC	CASSLDLAGGYEQYF
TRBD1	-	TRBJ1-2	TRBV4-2	TGTGCCAGCAGCCAAGCAACAGGGGGAGGTAGCTATGGCTACACCTTC	CASSQATGGGSYGYTF
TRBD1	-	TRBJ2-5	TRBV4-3	TGCGCCAGCAGCCAAGATATGGGACAGGGGGTGGAGACCCAGTACTTC	CASSQDMGQGVETQYF
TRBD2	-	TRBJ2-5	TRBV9	TGTGCCAGCAGCGAGCCGTCCCTAGCGGGAGAAGGAGAGACCCAGTACTTC	CASSEPSLAGEGETQYF
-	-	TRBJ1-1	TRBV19	TGTGCCAGTAGTCTCTACAGGAACACTGAAGCTTTCTTT	CASSLYRNTEAFF
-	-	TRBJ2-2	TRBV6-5	TGTGCCAGCAGTAACACCGGGGAGCTGTTTTTT	CASSNTGELFF
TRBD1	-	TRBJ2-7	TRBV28	TGTGCCAGCAGTAACAGGGGGCGAAGCGAGCAGTACTTC	CASSNRGRSEQYF
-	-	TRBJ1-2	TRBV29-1	TGCAGCGTGGACGTTGGGGTATGGCATGGCTACACCTTC	CSVDVGVWHGYTF
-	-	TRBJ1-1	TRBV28	TGTGCCAGCAGTTTCTTTGGGGGCGAGACTGAAGCTTTCTTT	CASSFFGGETEAFF
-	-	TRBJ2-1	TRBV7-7	TGTGCCAGCAGCTTACACCTAGACAATGAGCAGTTCTTC	CASSLHLDNEQFF
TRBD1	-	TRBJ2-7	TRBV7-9	TGTGCCAGCAGCGGAACCGGGACAGCCCTATCCTACGAGCAGTACTTC	CASSGTGTALSYEQYF
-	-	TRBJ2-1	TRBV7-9	TGTGCCAGCAGCCCCAGTCCGGCTCGCTCCTACAATGAGCAGTTCTTC	CASSPSPARSYNEQFF
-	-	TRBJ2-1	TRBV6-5	TGTGCCAGCAGTTACTTCCCCCACAATGAGCAGTTCTTC	CASSYFPHNEQFF
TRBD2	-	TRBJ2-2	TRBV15	TGTGCCACCAGCAGAGATGGACTAGCGCTTGTCACCGGGGAGCTGTTTTTT	CATSRDGLALVTGELFF
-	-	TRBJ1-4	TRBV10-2	TGCGCCAGCGGGGAAGACGGTGCAACTAATGAAAAACTGTTTTTT	CASGEDGATNEKLFF
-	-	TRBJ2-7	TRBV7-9	TGTGCCAGCAGCTCCCTCCGGGACCCAAACTACGAGCAGTACTTC	CASSSLRDPNYEQYF
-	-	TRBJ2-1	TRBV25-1	TGTGCCAGCAGTGGATTCGGAGGACCCTCCTACAATGAGCAGTTCTTC	CASSGFGGPSYNEQFF
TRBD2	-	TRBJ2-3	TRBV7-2	TGTGCCAGCAGCTCTGAAACCTGGCGGGAGAACACAGATACGCAGTATTTT	CASSSETWRENTDTQYF
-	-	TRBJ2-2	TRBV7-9	TGTGCCAGCAGCCCGGTCGGGGAGCTGTTTTTT	CASSPVGELFF
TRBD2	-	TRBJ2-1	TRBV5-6	TGTGCCAGCAGCTTACGGGGGGTCTCCTACAATGAGCAGTTCTTC	CASSLRGVSYNEQFF
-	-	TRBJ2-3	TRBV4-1	TGCGCCAGCAGCCGCGGACTAACTAGCACAGATACGCAGTATTTT	CASSRGLTSTDTQYF
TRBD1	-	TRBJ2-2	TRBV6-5	TGTGCCAGCAGTTACTCGACAGGGGCCACCGGGGAGCTGTTTTTT	CASSYSTGATGELFF
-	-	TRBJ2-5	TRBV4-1	TGCGCCAGCAGCCAAGCTCCCACCCAAGAGACCCAGTACTTC	CASSQAPTQETQYF
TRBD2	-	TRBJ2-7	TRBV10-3	TGTGCCATCAGTGAGATTCCTCGGACTAGCGGTTACTACGAGCAGTACTTC	CAISEIPRTSGYYEQYF
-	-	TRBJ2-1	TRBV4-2	TGTGCCAGCAGCCAAGATAAAGGGCCGGAGTCCTACAATGAGCAGTTCTTC	CASSQDKGPESYNEQFF
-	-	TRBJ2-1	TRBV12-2	TGTGCAAGTCGCTTGGGGACTAGCGGGAGAAGGGATGAGCAGTTCTTC	CASRLGTSGRRDEQFF
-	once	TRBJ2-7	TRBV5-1	TGCGCCAGCAGCTTAGAAGACTCCTACGAGCAGTACTTC	CASSLEDSYEQYF
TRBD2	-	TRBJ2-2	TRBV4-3	TGCGCCAGCAGCCAAGATTGGCGGGAGGGCATAACCGGGGAGCTGTTTTTT	CASSQDWREGITGELFF
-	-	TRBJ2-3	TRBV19	TGTGCCAGTAATCAGGGCCCCACAGATACGCAGTATTTT	CASNQGPTDTQYF
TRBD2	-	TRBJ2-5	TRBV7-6	TGTGCCAGCAGCCCACATGAGCGGGAGCAAGAGACCCAGTACTTC	CASSPHEREQETQYF
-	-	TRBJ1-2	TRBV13	TGTGCCAGCAGCTTAGAGGTTTTTACTGGCTACACCTTC	CASSLEVFTGYTF
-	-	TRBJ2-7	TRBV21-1	TGTGCCAGCAGCAAATTAGGGGGCATTTACGAGCAGTACTTC	CASSKLGGIYEQYF
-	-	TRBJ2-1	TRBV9	TGTGCCAGCAGCGTAGAAGTAGCGGCCTTCGCAGGGGATTCCAATGAGCAGTTCTTC	CASSVEVAAFAGDSNEQFF
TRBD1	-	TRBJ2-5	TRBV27	TGTGCCAGCAGTACCATCTCCGGGACAGGGGTAGAGACCCAGTACTTC	CASSTISGTGVETQYF
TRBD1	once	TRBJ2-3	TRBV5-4	TGTGCCAGCAGCCCCTGGGGGGTGGGACAGGGAGTATGGGATACGCAGTATTTT	CASSPWGVGQGVWDTQYF
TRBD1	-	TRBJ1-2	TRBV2	TGTGCCAGCAGTGAAGCAAGCCCCGGACAGGGGGCGAAGAGAGACACCTTC	CASSEASPGQGAKRDTF
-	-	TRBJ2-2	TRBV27	TGTGCCAGCAGACTAGGGTCGGTGAACACCGGGGAGCTGTTTTTT	CASRLGSVNTGELFF